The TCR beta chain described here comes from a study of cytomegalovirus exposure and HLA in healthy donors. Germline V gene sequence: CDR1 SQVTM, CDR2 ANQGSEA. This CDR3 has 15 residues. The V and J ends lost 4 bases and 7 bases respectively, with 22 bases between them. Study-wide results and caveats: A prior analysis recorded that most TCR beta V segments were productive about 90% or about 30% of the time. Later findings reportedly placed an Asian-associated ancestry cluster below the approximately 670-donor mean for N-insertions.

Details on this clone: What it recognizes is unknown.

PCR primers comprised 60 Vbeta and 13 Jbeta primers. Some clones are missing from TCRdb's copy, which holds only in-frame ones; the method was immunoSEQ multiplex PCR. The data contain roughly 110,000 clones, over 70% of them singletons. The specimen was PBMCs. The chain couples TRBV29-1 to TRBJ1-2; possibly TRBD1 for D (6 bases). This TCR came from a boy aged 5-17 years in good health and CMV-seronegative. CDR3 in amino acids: CSVAGQGIWDRGYTF. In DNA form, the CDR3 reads TGCAGCGTTGCTGGGCAGGGGATTTGGGACCGTGGCTACACCTTC.